This is a list of T cell receptor beta chains from one sample in a study of sequential checkpoint blockade in melanoma. Measured with immunoSEQ multiplex PCR; TCRdb has only the in-frame clones, and not every one. Of under 3,500 clones listed, roughly 21% are singletons. The material was tumor tissue (inferred from file names), obtained from a patient given nivolumab and ipilimumab in sequence. The receptors stem from a human patient with melanoma. Some clones in this sample may be carry-over from other donors' samples. CDR3s include the opening cysteine and the closing phenylalanine or tryptophan. Each record gives: D gene, J gene, V gene, CDR3 length, clone size, CDR3 protein, CDR3 DNA. D genes are given only for firm matches. Only part of the rows carry a size: once, few, many, or a class if the clone is expanded.

d_gene: TRBD1
j_gene: TRBJ2-2
v_gene: TRBV6-8
len: 13
abundance: few
CDR3aa: CASSLQGTGELFF
CDR3nt: TGTGCCAGCAGTTTACAGGGGACCGGGGAGCTGTTTTTT

d_gene: TRBD2
j_gene: TRBJ2-7
v_gene: TRBV6-8
len: 15
abundance: -
CDR3aa: CASSYQLAGGNEQYF
CDR3nt: TGTGCCAGCAGTTACCAACTAGCGGGGGGGAACGAGCAGTACTTC

d_gene: -
j_gene: TRBJ2-1
v_gene: TRBV6-8
len: 15
abundance: few
CDR3aa: CASSPQASAADEQFF
CDR3nt: TGTGCCAGCAGTCCGCAGGCCTCCGCTGCGGATGAGCAGTTCTTC

d_gene: TRBD1
j_gene: TRBJ1-1
v_gene: TRBV10-1
len: 11
abundance: once
CDR3aa: CATGQGTEAFF
CDR3nt: TGCGCCACGGGACAGGGAACTGAAGCTTTCTTT

d_gene: -
j_gene: TRBJ2-5
v_gene: TRBV6-8
len: 12
abundance: few
CDR3aa: CAISVRGETQYF
CDR3nt: TGTGCCATCAGTGTTAGGGGGGAGACCCAGTACTTC

d_gene: -
j_gene: TRBJ1-6
v_gene: TRBV5-1
len: 15
abundance: -
CDR3aa: CASSFEAGSNSPLHF
CDR3nt: TGCGCCAGCAGCTTCGAGGCGGGCTCTAATTCACCCCTCCACTTT

d_gene: -
j_gene: TRBJ1-6
v_gene: TRBV30
len: 12
abundance: -
CDR3aa: CAWSDSNSPLHF
CDR3nt: TGTGCCTGGAGCGACAGTAATTCACCCCTCCACTTT

d_gene: TRBD1
j_gene: TRBJ2-7
v_gene: TRBV15
len: 15
abundance: -
CDR3aa: CATSRPGTEIYEQYF
CDR3nt: TGTGCCACCAGCAGACCCGGGACAGAGATCTACGAGCAGTACTTC

d_gene: -
j_gene: TRBJ2-3
v_gene: TRBV4-1
len: 16
abundance: -
CDR3aa: CASSQVLGGRTDTQYF
CDR3nt: TGCGCCAGCAGCCAAGTATTAGGGGGGCGCACAGATACGCAGTATTTT

d_gene: TRBD2
j_gene: TRBJ2-1
v_gene: TRBV6-8
len: 14
abundance: medium-sized
CDR3aa: CASNFERGINEQFF
CDR3nt: TGTGCCAGCAATTTCGAGCGGGGAATCAATGAGCAGTTCTTC

d_gene: -
j_gene: TRBJ1-3
v_gene: TRBV18
len: 15
abundance: -
CDR3aa: CASSQGLNSGNTIYF
CDR3nt: TGTGCCAGCTCACAGGGACTTAACTCTGGAAACACCATATATTTT

d_gene: -
j_gene: TRBJ2-6
v_gene: TRBV6-8
len: 15
abundance: -
CDR3aa: CASSYSSSGANVLTF
CDR3nt: TGTGCCAGCAGTTACTCTAGCTCTGGGGCCAACGTCCTGACTTTC

d_gene: -
j_gene: TRBJ1-6
v_gene: TRBV11-3
len: 17
abundance: medium-sized
CDR3aa: CASSYALLFRAGSPLHF
CDR3nt: TGTGCCAGCAGCTATGCCCTTTTATTCAGGGCTGGATCACCCCTCCACTTT

d_gene: TRBD1
j_gene: TRBJ2-7
v_gene: TRBV6-8
len: 20
abundance: medium-sized
CDR3aa: CASSPNLRDRGVMSSYEQYF
CDR3nt: TGTGCCAGCAGTCCGAACCTCCGGGACAGGGGGGTCATGAGCTCCTACGAGCAGTACTTC

d_gene: -
j_gene: TRBJ2-3
v_gene: TRBV19
len: 15
abundance: -
CDR3aa: CASTPGTFGTDTQYF
CDR3nt: TGTGCCAGTACCCCCGGGACTTTCGGCACAGATACGCAGTATTTT

d_gene: TRBD1
j_gene: TRBJ1-5
v_gene: TRBV19
len: 14
abundance: -
CDR3aa: CASSKPGGGQPQHF
CDR3nt: TGTGCCAGTAGTAAACCAGGGGGAGGGCAGCCCCAGCATTTT

d_gene: -
j_gene: TRBJ2-2
v_gene: TRBV11-3
len: 16
abundance: few
CDR3aa: CASSLLGVLNTGELFF
CDR3nt: TGTGCCAGCAGCCTACTAGGGGTGTTGAACACCGGGGAGCTGTTTTTT

d_gene: -
j_gene: TRBJ1-2
v_gene: TRBV29-1
len: 12
abundance: -
CDR3aa: CSVGGGNYGYTF
CDR3nt: TGCAGCGTTGGGGGCGGGAACTATGGCTACACCTTC

d_gene: -
j_gene: TRBJ2-1
v_gene: TRBV9
len: 14
abundance: few
CDR3aa: CASSARGAYNEQFF
CDR3nt: TGTGCCAGCAGCGCGCGGGGCGCTTACAATGAGCAGTTCTTC

d_gene: TRBD1
j_gene: TRBJ2-7
v_gene: TRBV11-3
len: 15
abundance: many
CDR3aa: CASSSLPRGPYEQYF
CDR3nt: TGTGCCAGCAGCTCCCTGCCGAGGGGGCCCTACGAGCAGTACTTC

d_gene: TRBD2
j_gene: TRBJ2-1
v_gene: TRBV5-1
len: 14
abundance: once
CDR3aa: CASSLLAGRDEQFF
CDR3nt: TGCGCCAGCAGCTTGCTAGCGGGGAGGGATGAGCAGTTCTTC

d_gene: -
j_gene: TRBJ1-3
v_gene: TRBV11-3
len: 16
abundance: -
CDR3aa: CASSPRGSNSGNTIYF
CDR3nt: TGTGCCAGCAGCCCCCGGGGGAGCAACTCTGGAAACACCATATATTTT

d_gene: -
j_gene: TRBJ2-1
v_gene: TRBV6-8
len: 13
abundance: few
CDR3aa: CASSYGSHNEQFF
CDR3nt: TGTGCCAGCAGTTACGGATCTCACAATGAGCAGTTCTTC

d_gene: -
j_gene: TRBJ1-1
v_gene: TRBV6-8
len: 12
abundance: few
CDR3aa: CAIRGGGTEAFF
CDR3nt: TGTGCCATCAGGGGCGGGGGTACTGAAGCTTTCTTT

d_gene: -
j_gene: TRBJ2-3
v_gene: TRBV6-8
len: 15
abundance: medium-sized
CDR3aa: CASSPHGDGTGTQYF
CDR3nt: TGTGCCAGCAGCCCTCACGGGGACGGTACAGGTACGCAGTATTTT

d_gene: -
j_gene: TRBJ2-1
v_gene: TRBV28
len: 14
abundance: -
CDR3aa: CASSFYHANNEQFF
CDR3nt: TGTGCCAGCAGTTTCTACCACGCCAACAATGAGCAGTTCTTC

d_gene: -
j_gene: TRBJ1-3
v_gene: TRBV6-8
len: 13
abundance: -
CDR3aa: CASSDQPGNTIYF
CDR3nt: TGTGCCAGCAGTGATCAGCCTGGAAACACCATATATTTT

d_gene: -
j_gene: TRBJ1-6
v_gene: TRBV19
len: 13
abundance: -
CDR3aa: CASSSRDRSPLHF
CDR3nt: TGTGCCAGTAGTTCCCGGGACCGGTCACCCCTCCACTTT

d_gene: -
j_gene: TRBJ2-1
v_gene: TRBV11-3
len: 14
abundance: few
CDR3aa: CASGKGDTFNEQFF
CDR3nt: TGTGCCAGCGGAAAGGGGGATACTTTCAATGAGCAGTTCTTC